The 4 T cell receptor beta chains in this list originate from one sample, sequenced in a study of cytomegalovirus exposure and HLA in healthy donors. PCR used 60 Vbeta primers and 13 Jbeta primers. The protocol was immunoSEQ multiplex PCR, while the TCRdb copy is restricted to in-frame clones and leaves out a portion. Of 85,000 to 130,000 clones in the sample, roughly four fifths were seen once. Sequencing was done on a sample of PBMCs. These receptor sequences come from a man between 45 and 60 years old in good health and CMV-seronegative.

The chain recombines TRBV2 with TRBJ1-6; 12 bases fit TRBD1. Germline V gene lookup returns CDR1 SNHLY and CDR2 FYNNEI. The V gene end was trimmed by 6 bases and the J gene end by 9 bases; junction bases not matched to a gene: 12. This CDR3 is 17 amino acids long. The CDR3 loop reads CASRFPGQGATSSPLHF. As DNA, the CDR3 is TGTGCCAGCAGATTTCCGGGACAGGGGGCTACCTCTTCACCCCTCCACTTT.

This clone was recorded a few times. J is TRBJ2-1 and V is TRBV29-1; TRBD2 aligns across 7 bases. This CDR3 comprises 13 residues. Germline-derived CDR1 and CDR2 are SQVTM and ANQGSEA. V lost 7 bases, J lost 0 bases, and 3 bases stayed unmatched. CDR3 protein: CSAERGSYNEQFF. CDR3 bases: TGCAGCGCTGAGCGGGGCTCCTACAATGAGCAGTTCTTC.

The CDR3 loop is CASQSRDRGRTEAFF. CDR3 in DNA: TGTGCCAGCCAATCCCGGGACAGGGGGCGTACTGAAGCTTTCTTT. This rearrangement joins TRBV6-6 to TRBJ1-1, with 12 bases lining up with TRBD1. The CDR3 runs to 15 residues. From germline, CDR1 is MNHNY and CDR2 SVGAGI (reference sequence). J was trimmed by 5 bases and V by 8 bases; bases with no gene match: 9.

This chain connects TRBV15 to TRBJ1-4; no clear D gene. V was trimmed by 0 bases and J by 12 bases, leaving 17 bases between them. CDR1 is LNHNV and CDR2 is YYDKDF in the germline V gene (reference sequence). This CDR3 has 15 residues. This chain's CDR3 is CATSRDLTEGRELFF. The DNA of the CDR3 is TGTGCCACCAGCAGAGATCTAACAGAAGGTAGAGAACTGTTTTTT.